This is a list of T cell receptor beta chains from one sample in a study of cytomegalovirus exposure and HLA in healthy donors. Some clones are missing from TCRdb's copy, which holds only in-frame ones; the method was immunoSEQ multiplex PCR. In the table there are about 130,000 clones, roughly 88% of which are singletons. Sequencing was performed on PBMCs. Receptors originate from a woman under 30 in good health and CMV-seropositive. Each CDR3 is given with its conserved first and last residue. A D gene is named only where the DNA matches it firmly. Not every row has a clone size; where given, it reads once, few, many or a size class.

DNA: TGTGCCAGCAGCTTGACGGAGAACTATGGCTACACCTTC
CDR3: CASSLTENYGYTF
J: TRBJ1-2
D: .
size: few
V: TRBV5-6

DNA: TGTGCCAGCAGTTACAGGAGCTCCTACGAGCAGTACTTC
CDR3: CASSYRSSYEQYF
J: TRBJ2-7
D: .
size: .
V: TRBV27

DNA: TGTGCCAGCAGCTTGGTGGTAGCGGGGGGGCCTTTTTTCTTC
CDR3: CASSLVVAGGPFFF
J: TRBJ2-1
D: TRBD2
size: .
V: TRBV5-6

DNA: TGCAGCGTTGACCAGGGGGCAAACTATGGCTACACCTTC
CDR3: CSVDQGANYGYTF
J: TRBJ1-2
D: TRBD1
size: .
V: TRBV29-1

DNA: TGTTCCAGCAGCTCCCCGGGACAGGGGGCAGTTTCACCCCTCCACTTT
CDR3: CSSSSPGQGAVSPLHF
J: TRBJ1-6
D: TRBD1
size: .
V: TRBV7-9

DNA: TGTGCCAGCAGCTTAGGGACAGGGTTGGGTGGCTACACCTTC
CDR3: CASSLGTGLGGYTF
J: TRBJ1-2
D: TRBD1
size: .
V: TRBV7-8

DNA: TGTGCCAGCAGTGCCGTCTCCTACGAGCAGTACTTC
CDR3: CASSAVSYEQYF
J: TRBJ2-7
D: .
size: .
V: TRBV2

DNA: TGTGCCAGCAGCTTTCCCAACGAGCAGTACTTC
CDR3: CASSFPNEQYF
J: TRBJ2-7
D: .
size: .
V: TRBV11-3

DNA: TGTGCCAGCAGCGTTGAAACAGCGAACACTGAAGCTTTCTTT
CDR3: CASSVETANTEAFF
J: TRBJ1-1
D: .
size: .
V: TRBV2

DNA: TGTGCCAGCAGTGATGGACTTTCCTACAAGCAGTACTTC
CDR3: CASSDGLSYKQYF
J: TRBJ2-7
D: .
size: once
V: TRBV2

DNA: TGTGCCAGCAGCCCCGTAGAGGCTGGGGATACGCAGTATTTT
CDR3: CASSPVEAGDTQYF
J: TRBJ2-3
D: .
size: .
V: TRBV9

DNA: TGTTCCAGCAGCTTACCTACAGGGGTGGGGTACCAAGAGACCCAGTACTTC
CDR3: CSSSLPTGVGYQETQYF
J: TRBJ2-5
D: TRBD1
size: few
V: TRBV7-9

DNA: TGTTCCAGCAGCGGGGGGGGTGGCTACACCTTC
CDR3: CSSSGGGGYTF
J: TRBJ1-2
D: .
size: .
V: TRBV7-9

DNA: TGTGCCAGCAGCCCCGACAGGAATAGCAATCAGCCCCAGCATTTT
CDR3: CASSPDRNSNQPQHF
J: TRBJ1-5
D: .
size: .
V: TRBV6-5

DNA: TGTGCCAGCAGCTCAAGCGGGGCCACAGATACGCAGTATTTT
CDR3: CASSSSGATDTQYF
J: TRBJ2-3
D: TRBD2
size: .
V: TRBV7-3

DNA: TGTGCCAGCAGCTTGATAGCTTTGGATACGCAGTATTTT
CDR3: CASSLIALDTQYF
J: TRBJ2-3
D: .
size: .
V: TRBV7-8

DNA: TGTGCCAGCAGCATAGGGACTAGCGGTAGAAGCGGCGAGCAGTACTTC
CDR3: CASSIGTSGRSGEQYF
J: TRBJ2-7
D: TRBD2
size: .
V: TRBV11-2

DNA: TGTGCCAGCAGCCATAGGGGGCGTGGCACTGAAGCTTTCTTT
CDR3: CASSHRGRGTEAFF
J: TRBJ1-1
D: TRBD1
size: once
V: TRBV28

DNA: TGCAGCGTTACTCCGGGACTAGCGCAAGATACGCAGTATTTT
CDR3: CSVTPGLAQDTQYF
J: TRBJ2-3
D: TRBD2
size: .
V: TRBV29-1

DNA: TGTGCCAGCAGCTACGACAGGGGGGGATACGAGCAGTACTTC
CDR3: CASSYDRGGYEQYF
J: TRBJ2-7
D: TRBD1
size: .
V: TRBV11-2

DNA: TGTGCCAGCAGCTTGTTAGGGGCAGACTCCTACGAGCAGTACTTC
CDR3: CASSLLGADSYEQYF
J: TRBJ2-7
D: .
size: .
V: TRBV5-6

DNA: TGTGCCAGCAGCCCCGGGACAGTTCTCTATGGCTACACCTTC
CDR3: CASSPGTVLYGYTF
J: TRBJ1-2
D: TRBD1
size: .
V: TRBV6-5

DNA: TGTTCCAGCAGCTTAGCGGACAGGACCGGGGAGCTGTTTTTT
CDR3: CSSSLADRTGELFF
J: TRBJ2-2
D: .
size: .
V: TRBV7-9

DNA: TGTGCCAGCAGCTTATCCTCGCAAGAGACCCAGTACTTC
CDR3: CASSLSSQETQYF
J: TRBJ2-5
D: .
size: .
V: TRBV11-3

DNA: TGTGCCAGTAGATTCGCGGGGTATTTAGGACAGCCCCAGCATTTT
CDR3: CASRFAGYLGQPQHF
J: TRBJ1-5
D: .
size: .
V: TRBV19

DNA: TGTGCCATCAGGTCTTCTAGCGGTTCTTCCTACGAGCAGTACTTC
CDR3: CAIRSSSGSSYEQYF
J: TRBJ2-7
D: TRBD2
size: .
V: TRBV10-3